The rows below give T cell receptor beta chains drawn from one sample of a study of shared clonotypes between healthy human individuals. The repertoire was sequenced with immunoSEQ multiplex PCR; TCRdb's copy has only in-frame clones and lacks some. Counted here are 1,500,000 or so clones, approximately 97% occurring once; the ten biggest clones make up over 1%. The source material was naive CD4+ T cells sorted from blood. These receptors were obtained from a man between 25 and 39 years old in good health. CDR3s include the opening cysteine and the closing phenylalanine or tryptophan. The D gene is left open where the match is weak. For some rows the clone size is stated as once, few or many, or as a class when expanded; others skip it.

J: TRBJ1-4; D: NA; size: NA; V: TRBV19; CDR3: CASSIRVGGEKLFF; DNA: TGTGCCAGTAGTATCCGTGTGGGGGGTGAAAAACTGTTTTTT
J: TRBJ2-4; D: NA; size: NA; V: TRBV6-1; CDR3: CAVLKGFLAKNIQYF; DNA: TGTGCCGTTCTCAAGGGGTTTTTAGCCAAAAACATTCAGTACTTC
J: TRBJ2-1; D: TRBD2; size: NA; V: TRBV5-1; CDR3: CASSPEAGGGWGSYNEQFF; DNA: TGCGCCAGCAGCCCCGAGGCGGGGGGGGGCTGGGGCTCCTACAATGAGCAGTTCTTC
J: TRBJ1-5; D: NA; size: NA; V: TRBV2; CDR3: CASSTEDNQPQHF; DNA: TGTGCCAGCAGTACAGAAGACAATCAGCCCCAGCATTTT
J: TRBJ2-1; D: TRBD2; size: NA; V: TRBV5-3; CDR3: CARSLSPREGQNNEQFF; DNA: TGTGCCAGAAGCCTCTCGCCCCGGGAGGGCCAAAACAATGAGCAGTTCTTC
J: TRBJ2-7; D: NA; size: NA; V: TRBV27; CDR3: CASSFRGQDYSPFYEQYF; DNA: TGTGCCAGCAGTTTTCGGGGTCAAGACTATAGCCCTTTCTACGAGCAGTACTTC
J: TRBJ1-5; D: NA; size: NA; V: TRBV10-1; CDR3: CASSEAGGPQHF; DNA: TGCGCCAGCAGTGAGGCGGGTGGGCCCCAGCATTTT
J: TRBJ2-7; D: TRBD2; size: NA; V: TRBV11-2; CDR3: CASTTSGRYEQYF; DNA: TGTGCCAGCACAACTAGCGGGAGATACGAGCAGTACTTC
J: TRBJ2-3; D: NA; size: NA; V: TRBV5-4; CDR3: CASARGATDTQYF; DNA: TGTGCCAGCGCCCGGGGCGCCACAGATACGCAGTATTTT
J: TRBJ2-5; D: NA; size: NA; V: TRBV25-1; CDR3: CASSAKETQYF; DNA: TGTGCCAGCAGTGCCAAAGAGACCCAGTACTTC
J: TRBJ2-1; D: TRBD1; size: NA; V: TRBV12-5; CDR3: CASGFRDRGYNEQFF; DNA: TGTGCTAGTGGTTTTCGGGACAGGGGTTACAATGAGCAGTTCTTC
J: TRBJ2-7; D: NA; size: NA; V: TRBV2; CDR3: CASSEMGHEQYF; DNA: TGTGCCAGCAGTGAAATGGGACACGAGCAGTACTTC
J: TRBJ2-5; D: TRBD2; size: once; V: TRBV6-1; CDR3: CASSTGGRETQYF; DNA: TGTGCCAGCAGTACCGGCGGGAGGGAGACCCAGTACTTC
J: TRBJ1-1; D: NA; size: NA; V: TRBV2; CDR3: CASSEARGRGSWNTEAFF; DNA: TGTGCCAGCAGTGAAGCGCGGGGGAGGGGCAGTTGGAACACTGAAGCTTTCTTT
J: TRBJ1-2; D: TRBD1; size: NA; V: TRBV7-2; CDR3: CASSGTRGGYGYTF; DNA: TGTGCCAGCAGCGGGACCAGGGGGGGCTATGGCTACACCTTC
J: TRBJ2-7; D: NA; size: NA; V: TRBV2; CDR3: CASSEALLPKDGTYEQYF; DNA: TGTGCCAGCAGTGAAGCGCTTCTACCTAAGGACGGGACCTACGAGCAGTACTTC
J: TRBJ2-7; D: TRBD1; size: NA; V: TRBV6-4; CDR3: CASTRTGTSGEQYF; DNA: TGTGCCAGCACCCGGACAGGGACCTCGGGCGAGCAGTACTTC
J: TRBJ2-4; D: NA; size: NA; V: TRBV28; CDR3: CASNEGGVLAKNIQYF; DNA: TGTGCCAGCAACGAGGGGGGGGTATTGGCCAAAAACATTCAGTACTTC
J: TRBJ2-3; D: NA; size: NA; V: TRBV10-3; CDR3: CAITQGLARSDTQYF; DNA: TGTGCCATCACCCAGGGGCTAGCTAGATCGGATACGCAGTATTTT
J: TRBJ2-6; D: TRBD1; size: NA; V: TRBV6-1; CDR3: CASSETLGQGSANVLTF; DNA: TGTGCCAGCAGTGAAACCCTTGGACAGGGATCGGCCAACGTCCTGACTTTC
J: TRBJ2-7; D: NA; size: once; V: TRBV7-2; CDR3: CASSLFSGAEQYF; DNA: TGTGCCAGCAGCTTATTTTCAGGGGCCGAGCAGTACTTC
J: TRBJ2-1; D: TRBD2; size: NA; V: TRBV5-1; CDR3: CASSSAGTNNNEQFF; DNA: TGCGCCAGCAGCTCTGCCGGGACTAACAACAATGAGCAGTTCTTC
J: TRBJ1-4; D: TRBD1; size: NA; V: TRBV2; CDR3: CASSVTLGTDRIGEKLFF; DNA: TGTGCCAGCAGCGTAACACTCGGGACAGATCGTATTGGTGAAAAACTGTTTTTT
J: TRBJ2-7; D: NA; size: NA; V: TRBV7-2; CDR3: CASSLDGGNYEQYF; DNA: TGTGCCAGCAGCTTAGACGGCGGAAACTACGAGCAGTACTTC
J: TRBJ2-1; D: NA; size: NA; V: TRBV4-3; CDR3: CASSQGAGFPYNEQFF; DNA: TGCGCCAGCAGCCAAGGGGCAGGGTTCCCCTACAATGAGCAGTTCTTC
J: TRBJ1-4; D: TRBD1; size: NA; V: TRBV29-1; CDR3: CSVEDPGGEKLFF; DNA: TGCAGCGTTGAAGATCCAGGGGGTGAAAAACTGTTTTTT
J: TRBJ1-1; D: NA; size: few; V: TRBV29-1; CDR3: CSASGLNTEAFF; DNA: TGCAGCGCCAGTGGACTGAACACTGAAGCTTTCTTT
J: TRBJ2-1; D: TRBD2; size: NA; V: TRBV4-3; CDR3: CASSQEGLGYNEQFF; DNA: TGCGCCAGCAGCCAAGAGGGACTAGGGTACAATGAGCAGTTCTTC
J: TRBJ1-3; D: TRBD1; size: NA; V: TRBV28; CDR3: CASISRTGGLGDTIYF; DNA: TGTGCCAGCATATCAAGAACAGGGGGACTAGGAGACACCATATATTTT
J: TRBJ2-7; D: NA; size: NA; V: TRBV5-5; CDR3: CASSPAGTPGHEQYF; DNA: TGTGCCAGCAGCCCGGCCGGGACGCCTGGCCACGAGCAGTACTTC
J: TRBJ2-4; D: NA; size: NA; V: TRBV5-5; CDR3: CASSLWEAAKNIQYF; DNA: TGTGCCAGCAGCTTGTGGGAAGCAGCCAAAAACATTCAGTACTTC
J: TRBJ2-3; D: NA; size: NA; V: TRBV6-6; CDR3: CASTPGRTSDTQYF; DNA: TGTGCCAGTACCCCGGGACGGACGTCAGATACGCAGTATTTT
J: TRBJ1-2; D: NA; size: NA; V: TRBV25-1; CDR3: CASSEYGRSLYGYTF; DNA: TGTGCCAGCAGTGAATATGGGAGGAGCCTTTATGGCTACACCTTC
J: TRBJ2-3; D: NA; size: NA; V: TRBV9; CDR3: CASSLSSTDTQYF; DNA: TGTGCCAGCAGCCTCTCCAGCACAGATACGCAGTATTTT
J: TRBJ2-3; D: TRBD2; size: NA; V: TRBV6-1; CDR3: CASSLAGEPDTQYF; DNA: TGTGCCAGCAGTCTAGCGGGCGAGCCAGATACGCAGTATTTT
J: TRBJ1-1; D: NA; size: NA; V: TRBV19; CDR3: CASSDRSRGMNTEAFF; DNA: TGTGCCAGTAGCGACAGGTCCCGAGGCATGAACACTGAAGCTTTCTTT
J: TRBJ2-7; D: TRBD1; size: NA; V: TRBV11-3; CDR3: CASSLAGTGSEQYF; DNA: TGTGCCAGCAGCTTAGCCGGGACAGGGTCTGAGCAGTACTTC
J: TRBJ2-2; D: NA; size: NA; V: TRBV7-9; CDR3: CASSARTENTGELFF; DNA: TGTGCCAGCAGCGCCAGGACAGAGAACACCGGGGAGCTGTTTTTT